This TCR beta chain stems from a study of blood T cell repertoires in COVID-19 (dated by TCRdb to the early 2020s). The study in broad terms: Samples from collaborators originated in the United States, Italy and Spain and spanned both the acute and convalescent phases of COVID-19. The material from the prospective study consisted of cDNA or gDNA derived from T cells, B-cell-depleted T cells, or PBMCs. Subjects who had been exposed to COVID-19, were actively infected with it, or had recovered from it provided the deeply sampled blood TCRbeta repertoires that made up the dataset. A freely available public database, intended as a resource for researchers studying the immune response to SARS-CoV-2, is where the repertoires were released. The samples were drawn from the first 160 participants of the ongoing ImmuneRACE study and from some 1,300 subjects provided by 6 global collaborators. A de-identified subject ID, COVID-19 status, age in years and sex were almost always included in the sample metadata. HLA class I and class II types, where available, came from metadata supplied by the sample provider rather than from assay-based typing. Broad study findings and their caveats: The amount of clinical and demographic metadata varied by source and participant and was provided uncurated.

TCRbeta CDR3 regions were amplified from genomic DNA using the immunoSEQ Assay, a bias-controlled multiplex PCR. From the authors' description of their analysis: The number of nucleated cells in each sample was estimated from the amplification of reference gene primers within the assay. To quantify the absolute abundance of each unique TCRbeta CDR3 rearrangement, sequence reads were collapsed and filtered. For each sample, productive Simpson clonality was calculated as the square root of Simpson's diversity index across productive rearrangements. Held by TCRdb, this immuneACCESS table contains in-frame sequences only and omits some clones. Under half of the omission traces to an unresolved V gene where checked; the cause of the rest is unknown. The V and J calls and clone size were taken over from that table, and D and trimming were inferred from the DNA. The sample table holds roughly 460,000 clones, of which 70% to 90% were seen once. The ten top clones hold roughly 0.87% of the sample.

As regards this clone: This clone's antigen is unknown. No much larger clone is present one base from it, and per-base qualities are unavailable.

One collaborating source in Seattle enrolled patients during active infection and followed them longitudinally through the course of disease. The collaborating institutions used their own protocols to collect whole blood in K2EDTA tubes. Collaborator samples were shipped for TCRbeta analysis as frozen whole blood, isolated PBMCs, or DNA extracted from either sample type. The sequenced sample was peripheral blood. This TCR came from a man younger than 35 with COVID-19, enrolled during active disease.

The DNA sequence follows: TGTGCCAGCAGCCAAAGGACTAGCGGGGCGTACTACAATGAGCAGTTCTTC. Its protein reads: CASSQRTSGAYYNEQFF. The chain employs TRBV7-6 and TRBJ2-1; the junction holds 12 bases that match TRBD2. The CDR3 spans 17 residues, from the cysteine through the phenylalanine. Left in the record is the CDR3 DNA by itself, 51 bases read in frame from the first base. From V the trimming removes 5 bases and from J it removes 3 bases, while the gene matches leave 8 bases of the junction unaccounted for. CDR1 and CDR2 are drawn from the germline V gene: SGHVS, FNYEAQ.